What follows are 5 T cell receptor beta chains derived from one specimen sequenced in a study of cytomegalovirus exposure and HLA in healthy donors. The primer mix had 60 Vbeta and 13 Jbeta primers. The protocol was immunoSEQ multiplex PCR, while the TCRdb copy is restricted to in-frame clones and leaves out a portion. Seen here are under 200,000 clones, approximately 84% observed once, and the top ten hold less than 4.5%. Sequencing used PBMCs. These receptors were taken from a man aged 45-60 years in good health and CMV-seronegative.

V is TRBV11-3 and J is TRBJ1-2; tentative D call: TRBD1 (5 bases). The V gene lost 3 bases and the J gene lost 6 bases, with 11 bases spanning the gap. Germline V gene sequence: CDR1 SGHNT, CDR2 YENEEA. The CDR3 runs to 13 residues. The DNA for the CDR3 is TGTGCCAGCAGCTTGGGGCAGGGCGATGGCTACACCTTC. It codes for CASSLGQGDGYTF.

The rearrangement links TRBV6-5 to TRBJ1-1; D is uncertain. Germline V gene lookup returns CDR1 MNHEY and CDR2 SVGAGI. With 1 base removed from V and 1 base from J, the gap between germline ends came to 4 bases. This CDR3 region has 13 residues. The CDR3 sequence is CASSYWQNTEAFF. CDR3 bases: TGTGCCAGCAGTTACTGGCAGAACACTGAAGCTTTCTTT.

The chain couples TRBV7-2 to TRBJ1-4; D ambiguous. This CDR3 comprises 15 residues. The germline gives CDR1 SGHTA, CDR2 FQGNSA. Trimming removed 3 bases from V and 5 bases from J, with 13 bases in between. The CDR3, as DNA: TGTGCCAGCAGCTTTGCCGGAGGGCACAATGAAAAACTGTTTTTT. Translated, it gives CASSFAGGHNEKLFF.

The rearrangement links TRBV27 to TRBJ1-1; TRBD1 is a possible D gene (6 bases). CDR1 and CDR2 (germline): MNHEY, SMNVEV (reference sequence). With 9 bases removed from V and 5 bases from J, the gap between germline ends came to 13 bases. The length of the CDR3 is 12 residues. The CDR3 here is CASRGTGTEAFF. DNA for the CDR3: TGTGCCAGTCGTGGTACAGGGACTGAAGCTTTCTTT.

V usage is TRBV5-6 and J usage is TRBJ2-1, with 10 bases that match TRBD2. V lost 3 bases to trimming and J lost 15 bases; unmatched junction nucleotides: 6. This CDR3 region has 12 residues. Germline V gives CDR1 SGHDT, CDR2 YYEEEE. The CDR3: CASSSLLAGGFF. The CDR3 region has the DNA TGTGCCAGCAGCTCTCTTTTAGCGGGGGGGTTCTTC.